These 25 T cell receptor beta chains originate from one sample sequenced in a study of T cell changes during pregnancy in multiple sclerosis (dated by TCRdb to the late 2010s). Receptor amplification or capture employed the immunoSEQ multiplex PCR assay. TCRdb provides this immuneACCESS table in a form limited to in-frame rearrangements. Some clones are lacking; in checked studies, under half of them reflect an unresolved V gene, and why the rest are absent is not known. A total of 30,000 or so clones appear in this sample, 80% to 90% of them only once. Together, the top ten hold 11% of the sample. The material sequenced was CD8+ T cells from peripheral blood mononuclear cells, taken in the third trimester of pregnancy. The origin of the receptors is a female donor with multiple sclerosis, enrolled in a pregnancy study.

This rearrangement joins TRBV5-1 to TRBJ2-3; 9 bases map to TRBD1. J was trimmed by 3 bases and V by 0 bases; bases with no gene match: 8. Germline V gene data show CDR1 as SGHRS and CDR2 as YFSETQ. The CDR3 contains 17 residues. CDR3 sequence reads: CASSLGPDRGGTDTQYF. The CDR3, as DNA: TGCGCCAGCAGCTTGGGCCCGGACAGGGGCGGGACAGATACGCAGTATTTT. Together with reference TRBV5-1 and TRBJ2-3, the CDR3 gives the full variable domain: KAGVTQTPRYLIKTRGQQVTLSCSPISGHRSVSWYQQTPGQGLQFLFEYFSETQRNKGNFPGRFSGRQFSNSRSEMNVSTLELGDSALYLCASSLGPDRGGTDTQYFGPGTRLTVL.

The rearrangement links TRBV19 to TRBJ2-1, with 9 positions matching TRBD1. Germline assignment: CDR1 LNHDA and CDR2 SQIVND (reference sequence). CDR3 length: 17 amino acids. The ends lost 2 bases at V and 6 bases at J; junction bases unmatched: 11. CDR3: CASSIMAGTGTGNEQFF. CDR3 nucleotide sequence: TGTGCCAGTAGTATAATGGCGGGGACAGGGACTGGCAATGAGCAGTTCTTC.

V gene TRBV7-8 combines with J gene TRBJ1-3; no definite D call. Germline lookup yields CDR1 SGHVS and CDR2 FQNEAQ. Trimming pared 5 bases from V and 6 bases from J, leaving 11 bases between. The CDR3 is 13 amino acids. DNA of the CDR3: TGTGCCAGCAGCGCCGGGTCGGTAAACACCATATATTTT. It translates to CASSAGSVNTIYF.

The chain employs TRBV29-1 and TRBJ2-5; D is unclear. Germline values: CDR1 SQVTM, CDR2 ANQGSEA. CDR3 size: 12 residues. The V and J ends lost 6 bases and 5 bases respectively, with 13 bases between them. In DNA, the CDR3 is TGCAGCGTACCCGCAGGTGGGGAGACCCAGTACTTC. It codes for CSVPAGGETQYF. The full variable domain, in which reference TRBV29-1 and TRBJ2-5 provide the parts outside the CDR3, is SAVISQKPSRDICQRGTSLTIQCQVDSQVTMMFWYRQQPGQSLTLIATANQGSEATYESGFVIDKFPISRPNLTFSTLTVSNMSPEDSSIYLCSVPAGGETQYFGPGTRLLVL.

V is TRBV7-9 and J is TRBJ2-3, with 12 positions matching TRBD2. The CDR3 has 17 amino acids. Per the germline V gene, CDR1 is SEHNR and CDR2 is FQNEAQ (reference sequence). V dropped 4 bases and J dropped 0; count of bases not matched to a gene: 5. CDR3: CASSSWTSGISTDTQYF. The DNA of the CDR3 is TGTGCCAGCAGCTCATGGACTAGCGGGATTAGCACAGATACGCAGTATTTT.

The V gene is TRBV18, the J gene TRBJ2-3, with TRBD1 matching over 10 bases. J was trimmed by 4 bases and V by 6 bases; bases with no gene match: 13. The length of the CDR3 is 17 residues. Germline V CDR1 and CDR2: KGHSH, LQKENI. CDR3 residues: CASSPTGQGIWADTQYF. The CDR3 bases are TGTGCCAGCTCCCCCACGGGACAGGGGATTTGGGCAGATACGCAGTATTTT.

The sample holds one count of this clone. This chain uses TRBV6-1 with TRBJ2-7; 7 nucleotides agree with TRBD2. Germline-derived CDR1 and CDR2 are MNHNS and SASEGT. The CDR3 is made up of 15 amino acids. V was pared by 0 bases and J by 3 bases, with 5 bases of the junction left unmatched. CDR3 sequence: CASSEAQWTSYEQYF. The CDR3 nucleotides read TGTGCCAGCAGTGAAGCGCAGTGGACTAGCTACGAGCAGTACTTC.

The chain combines TRBV4-1 with TRBJ2-7, with a tentative D call TRBD1 (6 bases). The germline gives CDR1 MGHRA, CDR2 YSYEKL. The CDR3 contains 14 residues. V dropped 4 bases and J dropped 5 bases, with 15 bases sitting between them. In nucleotides, the CDR3 is TGCGCCAGCAGCCCACTCAGGGGTTCCAACGAGCAGTACTTC. Protein sequence: CASSPLRGSNEQYF.

CDR3 residues: CASSQEVGADTDTQYF. CDR3 DNA sequence: TGTGCCAGCAGCCAAGAAGTGGGGGCCGACACAGATACGCAGTATTTT. V and J are TRBV4-2 and TRBJ2-3, with D possibly TRBD1 on 6 matching bases. This CDR3 is 16 amino acids long. From germline, CDR1 is LGHNA and CDR2 YNFKEQ. V gave up 0 bases and J gave up 2 bases, with 12 bases separating them.

The chain employs TRBV2 and TRBJ2-7; 7 positions match TRBD1. The ends lost 7 bases at V and 3 bases at J; junction bases unmatched: 18. Germline-derived CDR1 and CDR2 are SNHLY and FYNNEI. The CDR3 is 17 residues long. CDR3: CASIVRDRQPLSYEQYF. The CDR3 DNA sequence: TGTGCCAGCATAGTCCGGGACAGACAACCCCTAAGCTACGAGCAGTACTTC.

The rearrangement uses TRBV5-1 and TRBJ2-3; 9 positions agree with TRBD1. The germline V gene has CDR1 SGHRS and CDR2 YFSETQ. The CDR3 contains 19 residues. J was trimmed by 0 bases and V by 5 bases; bases with no gene match: 16. The CDR3 is CASRKDRGPQTRSTDTQYF. The CDR3 DNA is TGCGCCAGCAGGAAGGACAGGGGTCCACAAACCCGAAGCACAGATACGCAGTATTTT.

The chain is built from TRBV4-1 and TRBJ2-1, with D possibly matching TRBD1 (6 bases). Deletions cut 2 bases from V and 13 bases from J, with 9 bases between. Germline CDR1 is MGHRA and CDR2 is YSYEKL. CDR3 length: 11 amino acids. Here the CDR3 reads CASSQYREQFF. The CDR3 DNA is TGCGCCAGCAGCCAATACAGGGAACAGTTCTTC.

The V call is TRBV15, the J call TRBJ1-2; 9 bases align to TRBD1. Germline CDR1 is LNHNV and CDR2 is YYDKDF (reference sequence). The CDR3 totals 16 residues. J was trimmed by 8 bases and V by 0 bases; bases with no gene match: 10. In DNA form, the CDR3 reads TGTGCCACCAGCAGAGAGGGGACAGGGAAAGTGTACGGCTACACCTTC. Protein product: CATSREGTGKVYGYTF. Full variable domain (remainder filled in from reference TRBV15 and TRBJ1-2): DAMVIQNPRYQVTQFGKPVTLSCSQTLNHNVMYWYQQKSSQAPKLLFHYYDKDFNNEADTPDNFQSRRPNTSFCFLDIRSPGLGDTAMYLCATSREGTGKVYGYTFGSGTRLTVV.

This chain uses TRBV2 with TRBJ1-6; tentative D call: TRBD1 (5 bases). Looked up from germline, CDR1 is SNHLY and CDR2 is FYNNEI. This CDR3 is built from 14 residues. V lost 7 bases to trimming and J lost 7 bases, with 14 bases between them. CDR3 in DNA: TGTGCCAGCAAACAGGACCGCTCGAATTCACCCCTCCACTTT. This translates into CASKQDRSNSPLHF. The full variable domain, with the rest looked up from reference TRBV2 and TRBJ1-6, is EPEVTQTPSHQVTQMGQEVILRCVPISNHLYFYWYRQILGQKVEFLVSFYNNEISEKSEIFDDQFSVERPDGSNFTLKIRSTKLEDSAMYFCASKQDRSNSPLHFGNGTRLTVT.

The chain carries TRBV7-9 and TRBJ2-7; D is possibly TRBD1 (6 bases). V dropped 3 bases and J dropped 6 bases, with 6 bases sitting between them. The CDR3 contains 11 residues. CDR1 is SEHNR, CDR2 FQNEAQ, per germline (reference sequence). The CDR3 spells CASSFRGEQYF. CDR3 bases: TGTGCCAGCAGCTTCAGGGGCGAGCAGTACTTC.

This rearrangement joins TRBV5-6 to TRBJ1-5, with no clear D. Per the germline V gene, CDR1 is SGHDT and CDR2 is YYEEEE. V was pared by 1 base and J by 5 bases, with 19 bases between. The CDR3 has 17 amino acids. CDR3 sequence reads: CASSLSKDYKVYQPQHF. The CDR3 DNA reads as TGTGCCAGCAGCTTGTCTAAGGACTACAAGGTCTATCAGCCCCAGCATTTT. Looking up the rest from reference TRBV5-6 and TRBJ1-5 gives the full variable domain: DAGVTQSPTHLIKTRGQQVTLRCSPKSGHDTVSWYQQALGQGPQFIFQYYEEEERQRGNFPDRFSGHQFPNYSSELNVNALLLGDSALYLCASSLSKDYKVYQPQHFGDGTRLSIL.

J is TRBJ1-3 and V is TRBV25-1, with D perhaps matching TRBD1 (6 bases). The germline V gene encodes CDR1 MGHDK and CDR2 SYGVNS. Trimming took 11 bases from V and 1 from J, leaving 12 bases between them. This CDR3 spans 13 amino acids. CDR3 region: CAGDTSSGNTIYF. The DNA for the CDR3 is TGTGCCGGGGACACTTCTTCTGGAAACACCATATATTTT.

The chain joins TRBV6-5 to TRBJ2-1; D may be TRBD2 (5 bases). Germline CDR1 and CDR2: MNHEY and SVGAGI. V lost 0 bases and J 5 bases, leaving 8 bases between the germline ends. This CDR3 contains 14 residues. CDR3 residues: CASSYSNGDNEQFF. For the CDR3, the DNA is TGTGCCAGCAGTTACTCGAACGGGGACAATGAGCAGTTCTTC.

The chain couples TRBV7-9 to TRBJ1-5, with D perhaps TRBD1 (5 bases). V dropped 4 bases and J dropped 0 bases, with 7 bases sitting between them. The germline CDR1 and CDR2 sequences are SEHNR and FQNEAQ (reference sequence). CDR3 length: 14 amino acids. CDR3 sequence (DNA): TGTGCCAGCAGCTCGGGGGGTAGCAATCAGCCCCAGCATTTT. Translation gives CASSSGGSNQPQHF.

J is TRBJ2-1 and V is TRBV27, with 7 bases that match TRBD2. V trimming: 6 bases; J trimming: 5 bases; junction bases outside the gene matches: 10. Per the germline V gene, CDR1 is MNHEY and CDR2 is SMNVEV (reference sequence). This CDR3 region has 15 residues. As DNA, the CDR3 is TGTGCCAGCAGGCCTTGGGGAGGGCTTAACAATGAGCAGTTCTTC. Its protein is CASRPWGGLNNEQFF.

V is TRBV4-1 and J is TRBJ1-1, with 8 nucleotides matching TRBD1. Per germline, CDR1 MGHRA and CDR2 YSYEKL. This CDR3 has 15 residues. The V segment lost 0 bases and the J segment 4 bases; nucleotides outside the gene matches: 4. The CDR3 nucleotides are TGCGCCAGCAGCCAAGAAGGGACAGGCATCACTGAAGCTTTCTTT. This sequence encodes CASSQEGTGITEAFF.

This rearrangement joins TRBV5-8 to TRBJ1-2; TRBD1 is a possible D gene (5 bases). The CDR3 extends over 14 amino acids. Germline V gives CDR1 SGHTS, CDR2 YDEGEE. Deletions cut 4 bases from V and 8 bases from J, with 18 bases between. CDR3 bases: TGTGCCAGCAGCCCTCTTCAGGGTTTGCGGGGCTACACCTTC. It is translated as CASSPLQGLRGYTF.

This chain uses TRBV27 with TRBJ1-1; 12 nucleotides align to TRBD1. This CDR3 spans 14 amino acids. CDR1 is MNHEY and CDR2 is SMNVEV in the germline V gene (reference sequence). The V segment lost 5 bases and the J segment 8 bases; nucleotides outside the gene matches: 6. The CDR3 DNA reads TGTGCCAGCAGTCCCGGGACAGGGGGCGAGGAAGCTTTCTTT. Its translation: CASSPGTGGEEAFF.

The rearrangement links TRBV6-6 to TRBJ1-1; a possible D gene is TRBD1 (5 bases). CDR3 size: 13 residues. Trimming shortened V by 4 bases and J by 7 bases, and 13 bases separated the two germline ends. Germline V lookup: CDR1 MNHNY, CDR2 SVGAGI (reference sequence). The CDR3 is CASSLQGYLEAFF. The CDR3 DNA sequence: TGTGCCAGCAGTTTGCAGGGATACCTTGAAGCTTTCTTT.

There are a few counts of this clone. This sequence joins TRBV2 and TRBJ1-1; D ambiguous. Trimming took off 7 bases at V and 8 bases at J, with 8 bases between the two ends. CDR1 and CDR2 from the germline V gene are SNHLY and FYNNEI. This CDR3 spans 10 amino acids. CDR3 coding DNA: TGTGCCAGCATGGGCAAAGAAGCTTTCTTT. Amino acids: CASMGKEAFF.